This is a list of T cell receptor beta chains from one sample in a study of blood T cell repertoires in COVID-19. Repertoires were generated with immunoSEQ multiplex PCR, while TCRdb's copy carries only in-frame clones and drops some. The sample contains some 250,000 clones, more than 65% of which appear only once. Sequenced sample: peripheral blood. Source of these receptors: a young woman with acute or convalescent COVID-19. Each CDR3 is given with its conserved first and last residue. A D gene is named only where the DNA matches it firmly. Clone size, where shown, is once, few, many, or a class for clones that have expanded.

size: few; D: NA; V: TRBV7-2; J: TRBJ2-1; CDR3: CASSVPSVNEQFF; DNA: TGTGCCAGCAGCGTCCCTAGCGTCAATGAGCAGTTCTTC
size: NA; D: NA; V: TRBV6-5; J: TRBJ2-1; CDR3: CASSFDPRAQNEQFF; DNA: TGTGCCAGCAGTTTCGACCCGCGGGCGCAAAATGAGCAGTTCTTC
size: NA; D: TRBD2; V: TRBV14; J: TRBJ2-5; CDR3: CASSQELARTQYF; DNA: TGTGCCAGCAGCCAAGAACTAGCGAGGACCCAGTACTTC
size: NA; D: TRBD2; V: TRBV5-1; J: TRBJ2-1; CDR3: CASSLMFLAEYNEQFF; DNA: TGCGCCAGCAGCTTGATGTTCCTAGCGGAGTACAATGAGCAGTTCTTC
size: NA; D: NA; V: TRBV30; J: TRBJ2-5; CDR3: CAWTPGEVETQYF; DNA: TGTGCCTGGACCCCCGGGGAGGTTGAGACCCAGTACTTC
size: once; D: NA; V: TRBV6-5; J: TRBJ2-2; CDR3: CASSTGGTGELFF; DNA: TGTGCCAGCTCGACAGGTGGTACCGGGGAGCTGTTTTTT
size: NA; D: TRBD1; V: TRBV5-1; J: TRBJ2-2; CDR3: CASSGQGATGELFF; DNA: TGCGCCAGCAGCGGACAGGGGGCTACCGGGGAGCTGTTTTTT
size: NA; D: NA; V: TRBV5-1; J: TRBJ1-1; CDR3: CASSLAGNTEAFF; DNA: TGCGCCAGCAGCTTGGCAGGGAACACTGAAGCTTTCTTT
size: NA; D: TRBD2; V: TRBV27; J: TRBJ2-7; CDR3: CASSLGGSGSYEQYF; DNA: TGTGCCAGCAGTTTGGGCGGGAGTGGCTCCTACGAGCAGTACTTC
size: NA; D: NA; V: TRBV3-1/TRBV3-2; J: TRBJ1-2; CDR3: CATPGGGRYGYTF; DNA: TGTGCCACCCCGGGGGGGGGCCGGTATGGCTACACCTTC
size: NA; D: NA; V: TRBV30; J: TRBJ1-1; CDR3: CAWSPYFGTAGEGTEAFF; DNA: TGTGCCTGGAGTCCTTACTTCGGGACTGCCGGGGAGGGCACTGAAGCTTTCTTT
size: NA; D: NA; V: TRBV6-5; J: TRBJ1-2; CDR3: CASKGGVPNYGYTF; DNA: TGTGCCAGCAAAGGGGGGGTCCCAAACTATGGCTACACCTTC
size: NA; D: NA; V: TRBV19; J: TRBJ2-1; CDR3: CASSINSGSYNEQFF; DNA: TGTGCCAGTAGTATTAATAGCGGATCCTACAATGAGCAGTTCTTC
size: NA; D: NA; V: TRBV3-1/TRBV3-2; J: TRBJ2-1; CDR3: CASSQVSPSASYNEQFF; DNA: TGTGCCAGCAGCCAAGTTTCGCCTAGCGCCTCCTACAATGAGCAGTTCTTC
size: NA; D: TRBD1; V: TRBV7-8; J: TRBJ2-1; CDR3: CASHDLTGDYNEQFF; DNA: TGTGCCAGCCATGACCTCACAGGGGATTACAATGAGCAGTTCTTC
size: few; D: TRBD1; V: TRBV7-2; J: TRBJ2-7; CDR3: CASSSKGTGHYEQYF; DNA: TGTGCCAGCAGCTCGAAGGGGACAGGCCACTACGAGCAGTACTTC
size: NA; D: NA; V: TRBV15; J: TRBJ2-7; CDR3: CATSREDKPYEQYF; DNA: TGTGCCACCAGCAGAGAGGACAAACCCTACGAGCAGTACTTC
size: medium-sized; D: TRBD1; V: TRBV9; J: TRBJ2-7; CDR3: CASSPGQGATAYEQYF; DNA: TGTGCCAGCAGCCCCGGACAGGGGGCCACGGCTTACGAGCAGTACTTC
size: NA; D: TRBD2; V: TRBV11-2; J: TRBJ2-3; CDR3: CASSLKGLAPTDTQYF; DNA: TGTGCCAGCAGCTTAAAGGGACTAGCCCCCACAGATACGCAGTATTTT
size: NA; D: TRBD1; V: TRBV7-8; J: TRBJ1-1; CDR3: CASSRQGMNTEAFF; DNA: TGTGCCAGCAGCCGACAGGGTATGAACACTGAAGCTTTCTTT
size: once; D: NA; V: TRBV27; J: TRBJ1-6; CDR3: CASSFLSAIYNSPLHF; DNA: TGTGCCAGCAGTTTTTTGTCAGCGATCTATAATTCACCCCTCCACTTT
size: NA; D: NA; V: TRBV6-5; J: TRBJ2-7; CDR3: CASARDPSYEQYF; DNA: TGTGCCAGCGCCAGGGATCCTTCCTACGAGCAGTACTTC
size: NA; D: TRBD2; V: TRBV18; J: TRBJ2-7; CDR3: CASSPTSGREQYF; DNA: TGTGCCAGCTCTCCGACTAGCGGGAGAGAGCAGTACTTC
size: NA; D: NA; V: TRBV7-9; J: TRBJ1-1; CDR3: CASSLYKGVLNTEAFF; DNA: TGTGCCAGCAGCTTATATAAGGGGGTCCTCAACACTGAAGCTTTCTTT
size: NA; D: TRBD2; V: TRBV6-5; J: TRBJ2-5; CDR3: CASSKGLAETQYF; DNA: TGTGCCAGCAGTAAGGGACTAGCGGAGACCCAGTACTTC
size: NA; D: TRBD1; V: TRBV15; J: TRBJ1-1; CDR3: CATSEGTGAFNTEAFF; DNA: TGTGCCACCAGCGAGGGGACAGGGGCATTTAACACTGAAGCTTTCTTT
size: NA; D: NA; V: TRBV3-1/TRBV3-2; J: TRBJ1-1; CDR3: CASSHLGQNTEAFF; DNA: TGTGCCAGCAGCCACCTCGGACAGAACACTGAAGCTTTCTTT
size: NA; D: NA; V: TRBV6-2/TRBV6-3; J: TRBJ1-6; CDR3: CASSYGGILRSPLHF; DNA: TGTGCCAGCAGTTACGGGGGGATCCTGCGTTCACCCCTCCACTTT
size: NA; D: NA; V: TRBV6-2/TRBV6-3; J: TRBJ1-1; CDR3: CASSYIGLNTEAFF; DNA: TGTGCCAGCAGTTATATCGGGTTGAACACTGAAGCTTTCTTT